The following is a TCR beta chain sequence with its context. Its antigen specificity is not known. Base qualities are not provided; no much larger clone lies one nucleotide away. Read against the paper, the sample's time point label means: baseline before first vaccination. Vaccinee samples were obtained from the UK trials COV001 and COV002, which included a single-blind randomized controlled phase 2/3 trial of AZD1222 (ChAdOx1 nCoV-19) in healthy adults. Trial participant PBMC samples were collected at day 0 and day 28 after the second dose for TCRbeta chain sequencing. The sample originates from a study of T cell responses to AZD1222 COVID-19 vaccine (dated by TCRdb to the early 2020s). Background for the entire study: Because spike-specific TCR depth and breadth did not differ between the two schedules, AZD1222 recipients who got a second dose at roughly 4 weeks were pooled with those who got a second dose at roughly 12 weeks. Trial participants were enrolled by age into 18-55, 56-69 and 70-plus year subgroups, with about 150, 28 and 57 TCR-sequenced participants respectively. A total of around 240 trial participants underwent TCR sequencing, of whom roughly 210 had received two doses of AZD1222 and around 25 had received two doses of the MenACWY control vaccine. Study-wide conclusions, independent of this receptor: After two AZD1222 doses, both the breadth and the depth of spike-specific TCRs were significantly higher than at day 0 and than in MenACWY recipients. Because no samples from the day 14 peak response were available, repertoires could be characterized only after the peak T cell response. CD4 TCRs associated with the vaccine covered the entire spike protein, and the dominant responses were in regions 160-218 and 743-854. Conclusions about previously exposed vaccinees are limited because only 6 or 7 AZD1222 recipients were SARS-CoV-2 seropositive at baseline. Nearly half of unique spike-specific TCRs reportedly recognized epitopes outside regions mutated in the B.1.351 and B.1.1.7 variants. Most participants were white British and females outnumbered males, and the authors suggested that clonal diversity may have been underestimated. The 56-69-year group was small, and its depth increase did not reach significance, likely because of low power.

The CDR3 regions of human TCRbeta chains were analyzed by immunosequencing. As for the original processing: TCRs in the repertoires were compared against a reference library of SARS-CoV-2-specific TCRs that had been generated with the MIRA antigen-specificity platform. Breadth was defined as the fraction of unique TCRs that were SARS-CoV-2-associated. Depth was defined as the fraction of total T cells that were SARS-CoV-2-associated. Using the MIRA data, each spike-specific TCR was assigned both to the spike region to which the TCR was reactive and to a CD4 or CD8 class. Log10-transformed breadth and depth values were compared by one-way ANOVA with Sidak's multiple comparisons tests. TCRdb retrieved this table from immuneACCESS and kept in-frame rearrangements only. Not all clones are present; in checked studies, unresolved V genes account for under half, and no reason is known for the remainder. D and trimming come from the DNA, and the V and J calls and clone size come from that table. Here the sample has over 110,000 clones; 80% to 95% occur a single time. The ten largest account for roughly 3.1% of the sample.

Trimming takes 5 bases from V and 0 bases from J, and the germline ends sit 13 bases apart. Measured from the cysteine to the phenylalanine, the CDR3 is 15 residues long. Only the CDR3 part of the read is kept: 45 bases, read in frame from the first base. The germline V gene (reference sequence) gives CDR1 as SEHNR and CDR2 as FQNEAQ. The sequences come from peripheral blood, collected on day 0 of AZD1222 vaccination. This receptor was taken from an adult in good health. The V and J genes are TRBV7-9 and TRBJ1-1; the D gene identity is not certain. The CDR3 protein sequence reads: CASSPRQGMNTEAFF. The nucleotide sequence is TGTGCCAGCAGCCCCCGCCAAGGGATGAACACTGAAGCTTTCTTT.